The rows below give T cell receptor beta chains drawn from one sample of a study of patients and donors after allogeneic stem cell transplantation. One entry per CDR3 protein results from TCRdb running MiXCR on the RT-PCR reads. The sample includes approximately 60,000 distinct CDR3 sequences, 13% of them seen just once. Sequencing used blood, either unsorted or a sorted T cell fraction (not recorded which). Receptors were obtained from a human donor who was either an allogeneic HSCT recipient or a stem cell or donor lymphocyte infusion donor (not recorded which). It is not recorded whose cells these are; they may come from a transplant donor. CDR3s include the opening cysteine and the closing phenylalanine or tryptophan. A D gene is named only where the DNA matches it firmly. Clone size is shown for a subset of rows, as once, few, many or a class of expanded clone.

CDR3 DNA: TGTGCCAGCAGCCAAGATCTTGGCGCAGATACGCAGTATTTT
CDR3 protein: CASSQDLGADTQYF
V gene: TRBV4-2
J gene: TRBJ2-3
D gene: NA
clone size: NA

CDR3 DNA: TGCAGCGTTGCGGACAACTCCTACGAGCAGTACTTC
CDR3 protein: CSVADNSYEQYF
V gene: TRBV29-1
J gene: TRBJ2-7
D gene: NA
clone size: NA

CDR3 DNA: TGTGCCTGGACCCGTAACACCGGGGAGCTGTTTTTT
CDR3 protein: CAWTRNTGELFF
V gene: TRBV30
J gene: TRBJ2-2
D gene: NA
clone size: NA

CDR3 DNA: TGTGCCAGCAGCAAAGGGGAGACAGGGTCTAGTCCTAATGAAAAACTGTTTTTT
CDR3 protein: CASSKGETGSSPNEKLFF
V gene: TRBV21-1
J gene: TRBJ1-4
D gene: NA
clone size: few

CDR3 DNA: TGCGCCAGCAGCTCGGCGACAAATAATTCACCCCTCCACTTT
CDR3 protein: CASSSATNNSPLHF
V gene: TRBV5-1
J gene: TRBJ1-6
D gene: NA
clone size: many

CDR3 DNA: TGTGCCAGCAGCCCCCGCGGGGGGGTCGGGACTAGCAAAGAGACCCAGTACTTC
CDR3 protein: CASSPRGGVGTSKETQYF
V gene: TRBV7-3
J gene: TRBJ2-5
D gene: TRBD2
clone size: NA

CDR3 DNA: TGTGCCAGCACCCTCGGGACTAGCGGAGCCACGCAGTATTTT
CDR3 protein: CASTLGTSGATQYF
V gene: TRBV6-5
J gene: TRBJ2-3
D gene: TRBD2
clone size: NA

CDR3 DNA: TGTGCCAGCAGCCCCGGGGTACCGAGGTCTGGAAACACCATATATTTT
CDR3 protein: CASSPGVPRSGNTIYF
V gene: TRBV7-6
J gene: TRBJ1-3
D gene: NA
clone size: NA

CDR3 DNA: TGTGCCAGCAGCCAGAGACGGGTGGGGGGAGAGACCCAGTACTTC
CDR3 protein: CASSQRRVGGETQYF
V gene: TRBV21-1
J gene: TRBJ2-5
D gene: NA
clone size: NA

CDR3 DNA: TGTGCCAGCCGTGCGGGACAGAGCGACGCCGGGGAGCTGTTTTTT
CDR3 protein: CASRAGQSDAGELFF
V gene: TRBV12-3/TRBV12-4
J gene: TRBJ2-2
D gene: NA
clone size: NA

CDR3 DNA: TGTGCCAGCACGTTCTTGTTAGGGGAAAAACTGTTTTTT
CDR3 protein: CASTFLLGEKLFF
V gene: TRBV28
J gene: TRBJ1-4
D gene: NA
clone size: NA

CDR3 DNA: TGTGCCAGCAGTTTTGGTTCCCGGACAGGGGGCAATGAGCAGTTCTTC
CDR3 protein: CASSFGSRTGGNEQFF
V gene: TRBV12-3/TRBV12-4
J gene: TRBJ2-1
D gene: TRBD1
clone size: few

CDR3 DNA: TGTGCCTGGAGTGTACGGGAGGCGAACAGGAAAAGGGGCAATCAGCCCCAGCATTTT
CDR3 protein: CAWSVREANRKRGNQPQHF
V gene: TRBV30
J gene: TRBJ1-5
D gene: NA
clone size: few

CDR3 DNA: TGTGCCAGCAGCTTATCCGGGACAGGGGACCAAGAGACCCAGTACTTC
CDR3 protein: CASSLSGTGDQETQYF
V gene: TRBV11-2
J gene: TRBJ2-5
D gene: TRBD1
clone size: few

CDR3 DNA: TGTGCCAGAAGCTCCCGGGAGGCCCACCGAAGCAATCAGCCCCAGCATTTT
CDR3 protein: CARSSREAHRSNQPQHF
V gene: TRBV5-3
J gene: TRBJ1-5
D gene: NA
clone size: NA

CDR3 DNA: TGTGCCAGCAGACCGACAGGGAGATACGAGCAGTACTTC
CDR3 protein: CASRPTGRYEQYF
V gene: TRBV12-3/TRBV12-4
J gene: TRBJ2-7
D gene: TRBD1
clone size: NA

CDR3 DNA: TGTGCCAGCGGGCCCGCAACTAATGAAAAACTGTTTTTT
CDR3 protein: CASGPATNEKLFF
V gene: TRBV27
J gene: TRBJ1-4
D gene: NA
clone size: NA

CDR3 DNA: TGTGCCAGCAGCTTGGCCCCACCAAGGCCCCAGCATTTT
CDR3 protein: CASSLAPPRPQHF
V gene: TRBV5-8
J gene: TRBJ1-5
D gene: NA
clone size: many

CDR3 DNA: TGTGCCACCAGTGATTTGGACGGCACTAGCGGGAGAGGGTCCTACAATGAGCAGTTCTTC
CDR3 protein: CATSDLDGTSGRGSYNEQFF
V gene: TRBV24-1
J gene: TRBJ2-1
D gene: TRBD2
clone size: NA

CDR3 DNA: TGTGCCAGCAGCCATCCCGGACTAGTTCCCAACACCGGGGAGCTGTTTTTT
CDR3 protein: CASSHPGLVPNTGELFF
V gene: TRBV4-2
J gene: TRBJ2-2
D gene: TRBD2
clone size: NA

CDR3 DNA: TGTGCCAGCAGCCCAAAGTCAGGGGGAGATACGCAGTATTTT
CDR3 protein: CASSPKSGGDTQYF
V gene: TRBV7-2
J gene: TRBJ2-3
D gene: TRBD1
clone size: few

CDR3 DNA: TGCAGCGTGGCGACTAGCGGCGAGGAGACCCAGTACTTC
CDR3 protein: CSVATSGEETQYF
V gene: TRBV29-1
J gene: TRBJ2-5
D gene: TRBD2
clone size: few

CDR3 DNA: TGTGCCAGCAGTTCAGGATTTGCCACCATATATTTT
CDR3 protein: CASSSGFATIYF
V gene: TRBV12-3/TRBV12-4
J gene: TRBJ1-3
D gene: NA
clone size: many

CDR3 DNA: TGTGCCACCGTTTTAGAGGGGGCGTCCTACGAGCAGTACTTC
CDR3 protein: CATVLEGASYEQYF
V gene: TRBV10-3
J gene: TRBJ2-7
D gene: TRBD1
clone size: few

CDR3 DNA: TGTGCCACCAGCCAACTACAGGGTCCCGGGGAGCTGTTTTTT
CDR3 protein: CATSQLQGPGELFF
V gene: TRBV15
J gene: TRBJ2-2
D gene: NA
clone size: many

CDR3 DNA: TGTGCCAGCAGCCAGGGGGACTATGGCTACACCTTC
CDR3 protein: CASSQGDYGYTF
V gene: TRBV5-4
J gene: TRBJ1-2
D gene: TRBD1
clone size: many

CDR3 DNA: TGTGCCAGCTCACCCGCCGAGACCCAGTACTTC
CDR3 protein: CASSPAETQYF
V gene: TRBV18
J gene: TRBJ2-5
D gene: NA
clone size: NA

CDR3 DNA: TGTGCCAGCAGCCAAGGTATCGGGACCTACGAGCAGTACTTC
CDR3 protein: CASSQGIGTYEQYF
V gene: TRBV14
J gene: TRBJ2-7
D gene: NA
clone size: few

CDR3 DNA: TGCGCCAGCAGCCAAGATCGAGCTACGTATGAAAAACTGTTTTTT
CDR3 protein: CASSQDRATYEKLFF
V gene: TRBV4-1
J gene: TRBJ1-4
D gene: NA
clone size: many

CDR3 DNA: TGTGCCAGCTCGGCCACGACAGGGAATGGCAATCAGCCCCAGCATTTT
CDR3 protein: CASSATTGNGNQPQHF
V gene: TRBV18
J gene: TRBJ1-5
D gene: TRBD1
clone size: few

CDR3 DNA: TGTGCCATCAGAGACCCGGGACGGCCCTATGGCTACACCTTC
CDR3 protein: CAIRDPGRPYGYTF
V gene: TRBV10-3
J gene: TRBJ1-2
D gene: NA
clone size: many

CDR3 DNA: TGCGCCAGCAGTGAATCTGGACTAGCGGGTTACTACGAGCAGTACTTC
CDR3 protein: CASSESGLAGYYEQYF
V gene: TRBV10-1
J gene: TRBJ2-7
D gene: TRBD2
clone size: few

CDR3 DNA: TGCAGCGTTGAAGAGGGCTGGAAGATCTCCACAGATACGCAGTATTTT
CDR3 protein: CSVEEGWKISTDTQYF
V gene: TRBV29-1
J gene: TRBJ2-3
D gene: NA
clone size: NA

CDR3 DNA: TGTGCCAGCAGCACTTGGACGGGAAACTATGGCTACACCTTC
CDR3 protein: CASSTWTGNYGYTF
V gene: TRBV21-1
J gene: TRBJ1-2
D gene: NA
clone size: many

CDR3 DNA: TGTGCCAGCAGCTTAGGGGGAACCGGGGAGCTGTTTTTT
CDR3 protein: CASSLGGTGELFF
V gene: TRBV13
J gene: TRBJ2-2
D gene: NA
clone size: NA

CDR3 DNA: TGTGCCAGCAGCTCTCCGGGGACTAGCGGTAGCTCCTACAATGAGCAGTTCTTC
CDR3 protein: CASSSPGTSGSSYNEQFF
V gene: TRBV7-9
J gene: TRBJ2-1
D gene: TRBD2
clone size: NA

CDR3 DNA: TGCAGTGCTAGAGCCTCCGGGGACAGGTCCTTTAATGAAAAACTGTTTTTT
CDR3 protein: CSARASGDRSFNEKLFF
V gene: TRBV20-1
J gene: TRBJ1-4
D gene: TRBD1
clone size: many

CDR3 DNA: TGTGCCAGCAGTTACGGGGTGACTTACAATGAGCAGTTCTTC
CDR3 protein: CASSYGVTYNEQFF
V gene: TRBV6-6
J gene: TRBJ2-1
D gene: NA
clone size: once

CDR3 DNA: TGTGCCAGCAGCTTAGACCCCCTCAAGAAGTACTTC
CDR3 protein: CASSLDPLKKYF
V gene: TRBV11-2
J gene: TRBJ2-7
D gene: NA
clone size: medium-sized

CDR3 DNA: TGCAGCGTTGTCCCTGGACTAGATTATACTCACTACGAGCAGTACTTC
CDR3 protein: CSVVPGLDYTHYEQYF
V gene: TRBV29-1
J gene: TRBJ2-7
D gene: TRBD2
clone size: many

CDR3 DNA: TGTGCCAGCAGCTCGGGTGTGAGCCTAAATGAGCAGTTCTTC
CDR3 protein: CASSSGVSLNEQFF
V gene: TRBV25-1
J gene: TRBJ2-1
D gene: NA
clone size: many

CDR3 DNA: TGCAGCGTTGGAAGGGGGAGGGGAGGAATCAATGAGCAGTTCTTC
CDR3 protein: CSVGRGRGGINEQFF
V gene: TRBV29-1
J gene: TRBJ2-1
D gene: NA
clone size: few

CDR3 DNA: TGTGCCAGCAGTCTCACCTCGGGTAGCCGATACTACAATGAGCAGTTCTTC
CDR3 protein: CASSLTSGSRYYNEQFF
V gene: TRBV6-5
J gene: TRBJ2-1
D gene: NA
clone size: NA

CDR3 DNA: TGCAGAGCTAGACAGGATGAGGACACTGAAGCTTTCTTT
CDR3 protein: CRARQDEDTEAFF
V gene: TRBV20-1
J gene: TRBJ1-1
D gene: NA
clone size: few

CDR3 DNA: TGTGCCAGCAATACCGGGACAGGGTATATGGTAGCTTTCTTT
CDR3 protein: CASNTGTGYMVAFF
V gene: TRBV6-1
J gene: TRBJ1-1
D gene: TRBD1
clone size: NA

CDR3 DNA: TGTGCCAGCAGCCCGACCTCGACAGGATCCTACGAGCAGTACTTC
CDR3 protein: CASSPTSTGSYEQYF
V gene: TRBV7-9
J gene: TRBJ2-7
D gene: NA
clone size: NA